A selection of T cell receptor beta chains follows, all from one sample in a study of siplizumab effects on memory and regulatory T cells. TCRdb keeps only in-frame clones here, not all; method: immunoSEQ multiplex PCR. The sample has 90,000 to 130,000 clones; more than 90% are singletons. Sequencing was done on a sample of CD4+ T cells sorted from blood. These receptors originate from a human donor in good health. Both conserved end residues are part of each CDR3. A D gene is named only where the DNA matches it firmly. Some rows have no size entry. The others give once, few or many, or a class for an expanded clone.

V,size,J,D,CDR3,DNA
TRBV5-1,.,TRBJ2-5,TRBD1,CASWVGQGQFGATQYF,TGCGCCAGCTGGGTTGGACAGGGACAATTTGGGGCGACCCAGTACTTC
TRBV7-9,.,TRBJ1-6,.,CASSAQGGSPLHF,TGTGCCAGCAGCGCACAGGGAGGATCACCCCTCCACTTT
TRBV21-1,.,TRBJ1-5,.,CASVPRDRNQPQHF,TGTGCCAGCGTACCCCGGGACAGGAATCAGCCCCAGCATTTT
TRBV7-3,.,TRBJ2-3,.,CASSLGLEGDTQYF,TGTGCCAGCAGCTTAGGGTTGGAGGGGGATACGCAGTATTTT
TRBV30,once,TRBJ2-7,.,CAWSLNYEQYF,TGTGCCTGGAGTTTGAATTACGAGCAGTACTTC
TRBV6-5,.,TRBJ2-1,TRBD2,CASSSSGGYNEQFF,TGTGCCAGCAGCTCTAGCGGGGGTTACAATGAGCAGTTCTTC
TRBV5-1,.,TRBJ2-7,TRBD1,CASSFRQGHEQYF,TGCGCCAGCAGCTTTAGACAGGGCCACGAGCAGTACTTC
TRBV6-5,.,TRBJ1-4,.,CASSYLRGSANEKLFF,TGTGCCAGCAGTTACCTGAGGGGCAGTGCTAATGAAAAACTGTTTTTT
TRBV9,.,TRBJ2-3,.,CASNPNPGRGSTDTQYF,TGTGCCAGCAACCCCAACCCGGGGCGGGGCAGCACAGATACGCAGTATTTT
TRBV28,.,TRBJ2-7,TRBD1,CASSPGQTYEQYF,TGTGCCAGCAGCCCGGGACAGACCTACGAGCAGTACTTC
TRBV9,.,TRBJ2-5,TRBD1,CASSVEGRGLEEQYF,TGTGCCAGCAGCGTAGAGGGCAGGGGGCTCGAAGAGCAGTACTTC
TRBV10-2,.,TRBJ2-3,.,CASRGISTDTQYF,TGCGCCAGCAGGGGGATTAGCACAGATACGCAGTATTTT
TRBV18,.,TRBJ1-4,.,CASSPLATNEKLFF,TGTGCCAGCTCACCCCTTGCAACTAATGAAAAACTGTTTTTT
TRBV5-6,.,TRBJ2-5,.,CASRPVGPQETQYF,TGTGCCAGCAGACCAGTAGGGCCCCAAGAGACCCAGTACTTC
TRBV7-6,.,TRBJ2-2,.,CASSSWGTGELFF,TGTGCCAGCAGCTCTTGGGGGACCGGGGAGCTGTTTTTT
TRBV11-2,.,TRBJ1-2,.,CASSVGAPYGYTF,TGTGCCAGCAGCGTAGGAGCACCTTATGGCTACACCTTC
TRBV14,.,TRBJ2-2,.,CASSQFRGVFGELFF,TGTGCCAGCAGCCAATTTAGAGGGGTTTTCGGGGAGCTGTTTTTT
TRBV25-1,.,TRBJ2-7,.,CASSEGHGTAEQYF,TGTGCCAGCAGTGAAGGACACGGGACTGCCGAGCAGTACTTC
TRBV6-1,.,TRBJ2-5,.,CASSELLLETQYF,TGTGCCAGCAGTGAGTTACTCCTGGAGACCCAGTACTTC
TRBV15,.,TRBJ2-7,TRBD1,CATSRGQGTAYEQYF,TGTGCCACCAGCAGAGGACAGGGCACCGCCTACGAGCAGTACTTC
TRBV18,.,TRBJ1-6,TRBD1,CASSRGTVNSPLHF,TGTGCCAGCTCGCGAGGGACAGTCAATTCACCCCTCCACTTT
TRBV6-1,.,TRBJ2-2,.,CASSETGELFF,TGTGCCAGCAGTGAGACGGGGGAGCTGTTTTTT
TRBV11-3,.,TRBJ2-2,.,CASSSGKNTGELFF,TGTGCCAGCAGCTCCGGGAAGAACACCGGGGAGCTGTTTTTT
TRBV19,.,TRBJ1-1,.,CASRGTAANTEAFF,TGTGCCAGTAGAGGGACCGCGGCGAACACTGAAGCTTTCTTT
TRBV6-1,.,TRBJ2-6,.,CAILFSGANVLTF,TGTGCCATTTTGTTCTCTGGGGCCAACGTCCTGACTTTC
TRBV7-3,.,TRBJ2-2,.,CASSLVRQFTGELFF,TGTGCCAGCAGCTTAGTAAGGCAATTCACCGGGGAGCTGTTTTTT
TRBV29-1,.,TRBJ1-4,TRBD1,CSVANTGVATNEKLFF,TGCAGCGTTGCTAACACAGGGGTTGCAACTAATGAAAAACTGTTTTTT
TRBV7-9,.,TRBJ1-2,.,CASSQNGALVDGYTF,TGTGCCAGCAGCCAGAACGGAGCTCTTGTCGATGGCTACACCTTC
TRBV30,few,TRBJ1-1,.,CAWSTFGGVNTEAFF,TGTGCCTGGAGTACTTTCGGTGGGGTGAACACTGAAGCTTTCTTT
TRBV6-5,.,TRBJ2-3,.,CASSYSGTTDTQYF,TGTGCCAGCAGTTACTCTGGGACCACAGATACGCAGTATTTT
TRBV19,.,TRBJ1-6,.,CASSIFRTDNSPLHF,TGTGCCAGTAGTATTTTTAGGACAGATAATTCACCCCTCCACTTT
TRBV5-1,.,TRBJ2-1,.,CASSLGVNEQFF,TGCGCCAGCAGCTTAGGGGTAAATGAGCAGTTCTTC
TRBV6-5,.,TRBJ1-5,.,CASSPLVTGNQPQHF,TGTGCCAGCAGTCCTCTGGTGACGGGGAATCAGCCCCAGCATTTT
TRBV6-1,.,TRBJ1-2,.,CASRETGFHGYTF,TGTGCCAGCAGGGAAACAGGGTTTCATGGCTACACCTTC
TRBV9,.,TRBJ2-7,.,CASSGDRAPYEQYF,TGTGCCAGCAGCGGAGATCGGGCTCCCTACGAGCAGTACTTC
TRBV5-1,.,TRBJ2-3,.,CASSSGQPTDTQYF,TGCGCCAGCAGCAGTGGTCAGCCTACAGATACGCAGTATTTT
TRBV2,.,TRBJ2-5,.,CASRPGGGVLEVRYF,TGTGCCAGCAGGCCAGGCGGAGGTGTCCTCGAGGTGAGGTACTTC
TRBV18,.,TRBJ2-7,TRBD2,CASSTPGGYEQYF,TGTGCCAGCTCCACCCCGGGGGGATACGAGCAGTACTTC
TRBV6-6,once,TRBJ2-1,.,CASSSNQAPNEQFF,TGTGCCAGCAGTTCCAACCAGGCCCCCAATGAGCAGTTCTTC